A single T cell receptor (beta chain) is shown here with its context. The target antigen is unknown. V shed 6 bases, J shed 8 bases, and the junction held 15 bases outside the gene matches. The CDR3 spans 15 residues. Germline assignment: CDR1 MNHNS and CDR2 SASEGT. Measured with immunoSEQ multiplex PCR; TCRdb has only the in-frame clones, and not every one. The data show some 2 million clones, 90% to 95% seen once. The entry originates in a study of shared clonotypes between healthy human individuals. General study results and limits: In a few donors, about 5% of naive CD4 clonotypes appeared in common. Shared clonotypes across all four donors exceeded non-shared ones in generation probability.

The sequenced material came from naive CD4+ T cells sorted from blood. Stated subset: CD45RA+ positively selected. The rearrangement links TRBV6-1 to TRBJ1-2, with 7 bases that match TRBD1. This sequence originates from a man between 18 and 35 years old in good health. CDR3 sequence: CASSERGTQGGGYTF. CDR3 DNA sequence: TGTGCCAGCAGCGAGCGTGGGACCCAGGGGGGCGGCTACACCTTC.